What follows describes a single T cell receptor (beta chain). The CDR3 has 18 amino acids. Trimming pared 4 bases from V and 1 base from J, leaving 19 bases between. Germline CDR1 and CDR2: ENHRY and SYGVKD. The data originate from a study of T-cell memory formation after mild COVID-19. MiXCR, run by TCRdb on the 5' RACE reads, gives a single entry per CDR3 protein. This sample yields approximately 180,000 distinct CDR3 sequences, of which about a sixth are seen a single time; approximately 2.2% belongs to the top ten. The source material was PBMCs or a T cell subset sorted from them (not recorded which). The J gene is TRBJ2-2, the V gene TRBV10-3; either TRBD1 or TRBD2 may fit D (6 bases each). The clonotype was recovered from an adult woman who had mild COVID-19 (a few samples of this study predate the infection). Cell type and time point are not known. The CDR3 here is CAISGLWTAGGNTGELFF. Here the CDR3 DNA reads TGTGCCATCAGTGGGCTCTGGACAGCCGGGGGGAACACCGGGGAGCTGTTTTTT.